Shown below are 19 T cell receptor beta chains from a single sample sequenced in a study of CD8+ T cells in alopecia areata. Treatment described: oral pan-JAK inhibitor, 5-10 mg twice daily. Following RNA extraction, reverse transcription yielded cDNA that acted as the sequencing template. The repertoire was sequenced with immunoSEQ multiplex PCR; TCRdb's copy has only in-frame clones and lacks some. The top ten hold roughly 15% of the sample, which has roughly 100,000 clones, 60% to 65% seen once. This sample comprised CD8+ T cells sorted from blood, obtained at week 4, from a patient treated with tofacitinib. Source of these receptors: a human donor with alopecia areata.

This chain joins TRBV29-1 and TRBJ1-1; D call uncertain. CDR3 length: 11 amino acids. Trimming removed 4 bases at V and 6 bases at J, with 9 bases between. Germline V CDR1 and CDR2: SQVTM, ANQGSEA. CDR3 in DNA: TGCAGCGTTGTAGGTGGACCTGAAGCTTTCTTT. Protein product: CSVVGGPEAFF.

This clone showed up just a few times. The V call is TRBV4-3, the J call TRBJ2-3; 7 bases map to TRBD2. The CDR3 loop spans 16 amino acids. Germline loops: CDR1 LGHNA, CDR2 YSLEER. With 1 base clipped from V and 0 bases from J, the junction kept 4 bases outside the gene matches. In DNA, the CDR3 is TGCGCCAGCAGCCAAGGGACGGGGGGTAGCACAGATACGCAGTATTTT. This codes for CASSQGTGGSTDTQYF.

The gene calls are TRBV7-3 and TRBJ1-6; D perhaps matches TRBD1 (6 bases). Deletions cut 5 bases from V and 8 bases from J, with 16 bases between. Germline V lookup: CDR1 SGHTA, CDR2 FQGTGA. The CDR3 is 15 residues long. CDR3: CASSKMTGTYSPLHF. CDR3 in DNA: TGTGCCAGCAGCAAGATGACAGGAACCTATTCACCCCTCCACTTT.

The chain carries TRBV4-1 and TRBJ1-5; no clear D gene. Germline CDR1 MGHRA, CDR2 YSYEKL. The V and J ends lost 2 bases and 4 bases respectively, with 15 bases between them. There are 16 residues in the CDR3. CDR3 region: CASSQMAGLRNQPQHF. The CDR3, as DNA: TGCGCCAGCAGCCAAATGGCGGGGTTACGAAATCAGCCCCAGCATTTT.

The chain's CDR3 is CASSLAGAVHDTQYF. CDR3 in DNA: TGTGCCAGCAGTTTAGCGGGGGCAGTACACGATACGCAGTATTTT. The chain couples TRBV27 to TRBJ2-3, with D perhaps matching TRBD2 (7 bases). Trimming stripped 2 bases from V and 6 bases from J, with 15 bases between. There are 15 residues in the CDR3. The germline gives CDR1 MNHEY, CDR2 SMNVEV (reference sequence).

This clone was observed a handful of times. This chain joins TRBV6-4 and TRBJ2-1; 9 nucleotides align to TRBD2. The CDR3 length is 15 residues. Trimming cost V 6 bases and J 0 bases; bases outside gene matches: 3. Germline V gene lookup returns CDR1 MRHNA and CDR2 SNTAGT. As DNA, the CDR3 is TGTGCCAGCAGGAGACTAGCGGACTCCTACAATGAGCAGTTCTTC. Residues: CASRRLADSYNEQFF.

This clone was found a few times. The gene calls are TRBV9 and TRBJ2-5; TRBD1 agrees at 7 bases. V trimming: 3 bases; J trimming: 5 bases; junction bases outside the gene matches: 4. In germline, CDR1 is SGDLS, CDR2 YYNGEE. The CDR3 sequence is 13 residues long. The CDR3 spells CASSGTGEETQYF. CDR3 nucleotide sequence: TGTGCCAGCAGCGGGACAGGCGAGGAGACCCAGTACTTC. Filled out from reference TRBV9 and TRBJ2-5, the complete variable domain reads DSGVTQTPKHLITATGQRVTLRCSPRSGDLSVYWYQQSLDQGLQFLIQYYNGEERAKGNILERFSAQQFPDLHSELNLSSLELGDSALYFCASSGTGEETQYFGPGTRLLVL.

The table lists this clone with a count of one. CDR3 in amino acids: CASSSFTGPPNEKLFF. Here the CDR3 DNA reads TGTGCCAGCAGCTCATTCACAGGGCCCCCTAATGAAAAACTGTTTTTT. The chain carries TRBV7-9 and TRBJ1-4, with D tentatively TRBD1 (6 bases). CDR3 length: 16 amino acids. Trimming shortened V by 4 bases and J by 3 bases, and 15 bases separated the two germline ends. Germline lookup yields CDR1 SEHNR and CDR2 FQNEAQ (reference sequence).

This clone was recorded once. The chain employs TRBV7-9 and TRBJ2-1; 11 bases line up with TRBD2. This CDR3 contains 16 residues. V lost 5 bases and J lost 3; bases outside the gene matches: 6. Germline-derived CDR1 and CDR2 are SEHNR and FQNEAQ (reference sequence). CDR3 sequence: CASSHPLAGDYNEQFF. As DNA, the CDR3 is TGTGCCAGCAGCCATCCACTAGCGGGGGACTACAATGAGCAGTTCTTC.

V and J are TRBV28 and TRBJ1-5, with a possible D match to TRBD1 (5 bases). The CDR3 is 16 residues long. Looked up from germline, CDR1 is MDHEN and CDR2 is SYDVKM. Trimming left V 6 bases short and J 3 bases short, with 18 bases between. The CDR3 sequence: CASSSIDSGTNQPQHF. CDR3 in DNA: TGTGCCAGCAGCTCCATCGACAGCGGCACCAATCAGCCCCAGCATTTT.

The CDR3 spells CASSPDPDTQYF. The CDR3 nucleotides are TGTGCCAGCAGCCCAGACCCCGATACGCAGTATTTT. J is TRBJ2-3 and V is TRBV9; the D is unclear. Per germline, CDR1 SGDLS and CDR2 YYNGEE. The germline V and J ends were trimmed by 4 bases and 6 bases, with 9 bases remaining between them. The CDR3 is 12 amino acids.

This clone occurred a few times. This chain connects TRBV7-9 to TRBJ2-7; 8 bases align to TRBD1. The CDR3 contains 16 residues. CDR1 and CDR2 (germline): SEHNR, FQNEAQ (reference sequence). Unmatched junction bases numbered 9, after V lost 5 bases and J lost 0 bases. CDR3 coding DNA: TGTGCCAGCAGCGGATCCGACAGGGGAGTCTCCTACGAGCAGTACTTC. This encodes CASSGSDRGVSYEQYF.

This clone has more than one count but fewer than ten. The chain links TRBV6-5 to TRBJ2-5, with D perhaps matching TRBD2 (6 bases). The V and J ends lost 0 bases and 4 bases respectively, with 12 bases between them. There are 15 residues in the CDR3. Germline CDR1 is MNHEY and CDR2 is SVGAGI. The CDR3 here is CASSYSGGLGETQYF. CDR3 coding DNA: TGTGCCAGCAGTTACTCGGGGGGATTAGGAGAGACCCAGTACTTC.

The chain combines TRBV4-3 with TRBJ1-2, with D possibly TRBD1 on 5 matching bases. The V end lost 4 bases, the J end lost 4 bases, and 19 bases lay between the germline ends. CDR1 LGHNA and CDR2 YSLEER come from the germline V gene. CDR3 size: 16 residues. The CDR3 spells CASSLSQGARGYGYTF. In DNA, the CDR3 is TGCGCCAGCAGCCTTTCTCAAGGGGCGCGGGGCTATGGCTACACCTTC.

The chain carries TRBV13 and TRBJ2-1; TRBD1 aligns across 9 bases. The CDR3 runs to 16 residues. The trim removed 6 bases at V and 3 bases at J, leaving 9 bases unmatched. Germline V gene data show CDR1 as PRHDT and CDR2 as FYEKMQ (reference sequence). The CDR3: CASRKPGDRDYNEQFF. The CDR3 region has the DNA TGTGCCAGCAGAAAACCAGGGGACAGGGACTACAATGAGCAGTTCTTC.

CDR3 sequence (DNA): TGTGCCAGCAGCTTCTCTCTGGCCCCGGCTTTCTTT. Its protein product is CASSFSLAPAFF. The chain joins TRBV5-5 to TRBJ1-1, with D unclear. The CDR3 totals 12 residues. The V end lost 2 bases, the J end lost 11 bases, and 13 bases lay between the germline ends. The V gene's germline CDR1 is SGHKS and CDR2 YYEKEE (reference sequence).

As to this clone: Within the sample, other DNA sequences also encode this same CDR3. J is TRBJ2-7 and V is TRBV5-6; D is uncertain. V lost 2 bases, J lost 2 bases, and 5 bases lay in between. The CDR3 spans 12 residues. The V gene's germline CDR1 is SGHDT and CDR2 YYEEEE. The CDR3 is CASSLGTYEQYF. Written as DNA, the CDR3 is TGTGCCAGCAGCTTAGGGACCTACGAGCAGTACTTC.

V gene TRBV6-5 combines with J gene TRBJ1-4; D remains unclear. Germline CDR1 reads MNHEY; CDR2 reads SVGAGI. This CDR3 has 14 residues. V lost 0 bases, J lost 5 bases, and 7 bases lay in between. CDR3 sequence reads: CASSYSSPNEKLFF. CDR3 DNA sequence: TGTGCCAGCAGTTACTCGTCGCCCAATGAAAAACTGTTTTTT.

This chain joins TRBV30 and TRBJ2-7, with 8 positions matching TRBD2. The CDR3 contains 13 residues. Trimming removed 4 bases from V and 3 bases from J; junction bases left unmatched: 5. From germline, CDR1 is GTSNPN and CDR2 SVGIG (reference sequence). The chain's CDR3 is CAWNPGTSYEQYF. The CDR3 coding sequence is TGTGCCTGGAATCCCGGGACTAGCTACGAGCAGTACTTC.